The subject of this entry is one T cell receptor beta chain. Its antigen is currently unknown. The data stem from a study of shared clonotypes between healthy human individuals. Findings of the study overall: Only a few donors were included, so the genetic and exposure-history diversity represented was limited. Rarefaction showed sorted-subset sequencing was incomplete despite large depth.

For every subset, genomic DNA was evenly distributed across several immunoSEQ plates. Each sorted subset replicate got 200 ng genomic DNA, 25,000 to 35,000 genomes. Clones were sequenced by immunoSEQ multiplex PCR, and TCRdb holds only the in-frame ones, with some missing. The sample comprises roughly 2.6 million clones, roughly nine tenths of which are singletons, and over 0.12% rests with the top ten. Per germline, CDR1 MDHEN and CDR2 SYDVKM. Trimming cost V 7 bases and J 0 bases; bases outside gene matches: 7. The CDR3 totals 17 residues. This clonotype was obtained from a young man in good health. The V and J genes are TRBV28 and TRBJ1-6; 9 bases are shared with TRBD1. Specimen: naive CD4+ T cells sorted from blood. Subset denoted: CD45RA+ positively selected. CDR3 sequence reads: CASIGTGLSSYNSPLHF. The CDR3 DNA reads TGTGCCAGCATCGGGACAGGGTTGAGCTCCTATAATTCACCCCTCCACTTT.